One and the same sample provided the 4 T cell receptor beta chains below, sequenced in a study of CXCR3-negative and CXCR3-positive naive CD8 T cells. Antigens for these TCRs are unknown. UMI-labeled TRB cDNA libraries were prepared by 5' RACE. One entry per CDR3 protein, without DNA, is what TCRdb gives after re-calling the 5' RACE reads. Here the sample table reports some 60,000 distinct CDR3 sequences. Study-level results: Naive cells with CXCR3 showed TRB CDR3s that were more hydrophobic than those in CXCR3-negative naive cells.

Material for sequencing was naive CXCR3+ CD8+ T cells from blood. Subset reported: CD45RO-CCR7+CD27+CD95- naive CD8+ T cells expressing CXCR3 (TNR3+). These receptors were taken from a human donor in good health. Some clones in this sample may be carry-over from other donors' samples.

The chain couples TRBV6-5 to TRBJ2-2; TCRdb's D call, TRBD2, is unchecked because there is no DNA. The CDR3 covers 15 residues. The germline CDR1 and CDR2 sequences are MNHEY and SVGAGI. The CDR3: CASSYYAGNSGELFF.

V is TRBV14 and J is TRBJ2-7. Germline assignment: CDR1 SGHDN and CDR2 FVKESK. The CDR3 has 15 amino acids. The CDR3 spells CASSQEQTWPYEQYF.

The chain uses TRBV7-2 and TRBJ1-4; lacking DNA, the TRBD1 call made by TCRdb goes unchecked. Germline-derived CDR1 and CDR2 are SGHTA and FQGNSA. The length of the CDR3 is 15 residues. The CDR3 loop reads CASSPVGQTNEKLFF.

V and J are TRBV6-4 and TRBJ1-4; lacking DNA, the TRBD1 call made by TCRdb goes unchecked. This CDR3 is 16 amino acids long. Germline V CDR1 and CDR2: MRHNA, SNTAGT. The CDR3 region is CASSDGPGELNEKLFF.